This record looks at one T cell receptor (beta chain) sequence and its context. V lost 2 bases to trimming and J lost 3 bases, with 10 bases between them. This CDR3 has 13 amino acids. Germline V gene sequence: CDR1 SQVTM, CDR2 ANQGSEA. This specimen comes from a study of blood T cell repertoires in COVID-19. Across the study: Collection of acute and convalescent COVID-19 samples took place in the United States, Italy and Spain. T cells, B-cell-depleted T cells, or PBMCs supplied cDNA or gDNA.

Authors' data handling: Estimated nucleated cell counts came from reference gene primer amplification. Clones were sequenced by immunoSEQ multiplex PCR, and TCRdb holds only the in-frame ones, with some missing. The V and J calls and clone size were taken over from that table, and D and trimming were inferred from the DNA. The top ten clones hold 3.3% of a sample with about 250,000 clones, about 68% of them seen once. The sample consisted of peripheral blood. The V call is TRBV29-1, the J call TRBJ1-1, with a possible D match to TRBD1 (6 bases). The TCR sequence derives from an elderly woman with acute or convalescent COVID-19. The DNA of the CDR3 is TGCAGCGTTGAAAGAAACAGGGACACTGAAGCTTTCTTT. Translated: CSVERNRDTEAFF.